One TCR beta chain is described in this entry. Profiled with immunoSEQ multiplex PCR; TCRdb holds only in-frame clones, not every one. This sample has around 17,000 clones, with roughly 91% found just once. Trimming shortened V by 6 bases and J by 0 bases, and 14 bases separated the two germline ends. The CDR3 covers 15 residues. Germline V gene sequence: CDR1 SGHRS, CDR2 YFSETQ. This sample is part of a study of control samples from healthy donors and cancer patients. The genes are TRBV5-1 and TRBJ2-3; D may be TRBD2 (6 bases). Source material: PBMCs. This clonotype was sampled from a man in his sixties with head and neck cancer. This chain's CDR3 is CASKPLAQSTDTQYF. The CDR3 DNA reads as TGCGCCAGCAAGCCACTAGCACAGAGCACAGATACGCAGTATTTT.